This T cell receptor (beta chain) comes out of a study of blood T cell repertoires in COVID-19. The wider study: Sources were T cells, B-cell-depleted T cells, or PBMCs; the material itself was cDNA or gDNA.

The table lists this clone with a count of one. This CDR3 has 15 amino acids. Germline-derived CDR1 and CDR2 are SNHLY and FYNNEI. Trimming took off 3 bases at V and 0 bases at J, with 9 bases between the two ends. The method was immunoSEQ multiplex PCR; TCRdb's version includes in-frame clones alone and lacks a portion of them. The sample holds about 240,000 clones, roughly 80% seen once. The V and J genes are TRBV2 and TRBJ2-4; D unresolved. This TCR came from a woman older than 75 with acute or convalescent COVID-19. The source material was peripheral blood. This chain's CDR3 is CASSDGAVAKNIQYF. The CDR3, as DNA: TGTGCCAGCAGTGATGGAGCCGTAGCCAAAAACATTCAGTACTTC.